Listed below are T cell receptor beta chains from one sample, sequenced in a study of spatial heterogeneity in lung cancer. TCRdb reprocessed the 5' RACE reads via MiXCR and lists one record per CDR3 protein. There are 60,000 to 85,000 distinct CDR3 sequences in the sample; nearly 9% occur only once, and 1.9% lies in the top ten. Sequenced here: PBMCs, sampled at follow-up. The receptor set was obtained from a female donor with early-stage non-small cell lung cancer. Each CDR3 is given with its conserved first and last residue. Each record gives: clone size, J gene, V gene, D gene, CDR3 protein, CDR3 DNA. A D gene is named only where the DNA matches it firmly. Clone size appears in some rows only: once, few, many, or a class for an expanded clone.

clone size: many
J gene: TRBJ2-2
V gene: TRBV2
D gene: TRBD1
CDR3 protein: CASRDRANTGELFF
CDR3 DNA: TGTGCCAGCAGGGACAGGGCGAACACCGGGGAGCTGTTTTTT

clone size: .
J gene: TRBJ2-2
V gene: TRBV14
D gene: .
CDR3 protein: CASSQRNTGELFF
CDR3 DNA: TGTGCCAGCAGCCAAAGGAACACCGGGGAGCTGTTTTTT

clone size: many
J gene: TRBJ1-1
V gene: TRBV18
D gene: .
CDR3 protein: CASSPDPQTKAFF
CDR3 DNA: TGTGCCAGCTCACCAGACCCCCAAACTAAGGCTTTCTTT

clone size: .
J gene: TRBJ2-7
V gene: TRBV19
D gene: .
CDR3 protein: CASSIFEAGLQSRQYF
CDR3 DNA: TGTGCCAGTAGTATTTTCGAAGCAGGACTCCAGTCCAGGCAGTACTTC

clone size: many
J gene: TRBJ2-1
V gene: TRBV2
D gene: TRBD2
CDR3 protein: CASSEYGTSGSGDEQFF
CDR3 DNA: TGTGCCAGCAGTGAATATGGGACTAGCGGGAGTGGTGATGAGCAGTTCTTC

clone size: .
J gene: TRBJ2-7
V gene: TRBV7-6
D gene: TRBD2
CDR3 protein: CASSSPPAGASGSYEQYF
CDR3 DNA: TGTGCCAGCAGCTCCCCCCCGGCAGGGGCTAGCGGGAGTTACGAGCAGTACTTC

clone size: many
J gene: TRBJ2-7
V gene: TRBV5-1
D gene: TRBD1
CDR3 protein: CASTREGTGGAEQYF
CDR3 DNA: TGCGCCAGCACCCGAGAGGGGACAGGGGGCGCCGAGCAGTACTTC

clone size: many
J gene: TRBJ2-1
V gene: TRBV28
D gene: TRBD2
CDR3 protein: CASSFVAGDGNEQFF
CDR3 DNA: TGTGCCAGCAGTTTTGTCGCGGGAGACGGGAATGAGCAGTTCTTC

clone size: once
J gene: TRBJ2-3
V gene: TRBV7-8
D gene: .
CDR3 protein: CASSPDEGTDTQYF
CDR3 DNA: TGTGCCAGCAGCCCCGATGAGGGCACAGATACGCAGTATTTT

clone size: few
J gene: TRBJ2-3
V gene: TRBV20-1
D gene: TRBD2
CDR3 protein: CSARASGRAGDTQYF
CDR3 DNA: TGCAGTGCTAGGGCTAGCGGGAGGGCCGGGGATACGCAGTATTTT

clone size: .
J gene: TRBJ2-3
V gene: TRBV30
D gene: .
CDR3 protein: CAWTGAGDADTQYF
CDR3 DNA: TGTGCCTGGACTGGGGCAGGGGATGCAGATACGCAGTATTTT

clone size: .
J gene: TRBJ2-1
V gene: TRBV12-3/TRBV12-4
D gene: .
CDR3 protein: CASSKLAAEQFF
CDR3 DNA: TGTGCCAGCAGTAAACTAGCAGCTGAGCAGTTCTTC

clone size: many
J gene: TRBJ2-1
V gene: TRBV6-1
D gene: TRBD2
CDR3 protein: CASSPWTSGKGNEQFF
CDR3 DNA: TGTGCCAGCAGTCCCTGGACTAGCGGGAAGGGGAATGAGCAGTTCTTC

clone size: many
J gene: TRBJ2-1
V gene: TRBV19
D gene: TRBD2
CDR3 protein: CASSIASGSYNEQFF
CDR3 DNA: TGTGCCAGTAGTATAGCTAGCGGCTCCTACAATGAGCAGTTCTTC

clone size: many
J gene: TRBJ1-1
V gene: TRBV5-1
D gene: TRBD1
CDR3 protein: CASNLGQARTEAFF
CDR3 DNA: TGCGCCAGCAACCTCGGACAGGCCCGCACTGAAGCTTTCTTT

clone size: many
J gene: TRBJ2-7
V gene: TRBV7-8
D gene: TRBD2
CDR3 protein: CASSPGTSVLYEQYF
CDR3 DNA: TGTGCCAGCAGCCCCGGGACTAGCGTTTTGTACGAGCAGTACTTC

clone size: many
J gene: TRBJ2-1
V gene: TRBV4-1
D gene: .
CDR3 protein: CASRSFLGTYNEQFF
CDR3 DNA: TGCGCCAGCAGGTCCTTCTTGGGGACCTACAATGAGCAGTTCTTC

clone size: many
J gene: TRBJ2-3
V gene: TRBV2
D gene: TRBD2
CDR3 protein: CASSEMVAGTTDTQYF
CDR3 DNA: TGTGCCAGCAGTGAAATGGTAGCGGGAACCACAGATACGCAGTATTTT

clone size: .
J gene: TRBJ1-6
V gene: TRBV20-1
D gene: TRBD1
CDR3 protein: CSASQGGDRGSPLHF
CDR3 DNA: TGCAGTGCTAGTCAGGGGGGCGACCGGGGGTCACCCCTCCACTTT

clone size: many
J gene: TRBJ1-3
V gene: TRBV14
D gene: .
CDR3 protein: CASRHDAGNTIYF
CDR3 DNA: TGTGCCAGCAGACATGACGCTGGAAACACCATATATTTT

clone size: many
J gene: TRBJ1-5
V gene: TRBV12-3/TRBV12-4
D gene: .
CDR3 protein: CASTKGVGNQPQHF
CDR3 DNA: TGTGCCAGCACCAAAGGGGTTGGGAATCAGCCCCAGCATTTT